This T cell receptor beta chain was sequenced in a study of OX40 agonist ivuxolimab in advanced cancers. About the research overall: Ivuxolimab, which patients received intravenously every 2 weeks, was dosed at 0.01 to 10 mg/kg.

Here immunoSEQ multiplex PCR was the method, and the copy in TCRdb shows in-frame clones only, minus some. This table holds more than 65,000 clones, around four fifths found once. Trimming removed 1 base at V and 10 bases at J, with 14 bases between. Looked up from germline, CDR1 is MGHDK and CDR2 is SYGVNS. CDR3 length: 15 amino acids. In this sample, this clone turned up once. This sequence joins TRBV25-1 and TRBJ1-6; D is perhaps TRBD1 (5 bases). Sequenced material: CD4+ or CD8+ T cells sorted from blood, taken in a trial of the OX40 agonist ivuxolimab. This TCR was sampled from an adult with an advanced solid tumor such as melanoma, head and neck, liver or kidney cancer. The CDR3 DNA follows: TGTGCCAGCAGTGAATGGGGGGATGAAGGATCACCCCTCCACTTT. Encoded protein: CASSEWGDEGSPLHF.